This TCR beta chain was found in a study of blood T cell repertoires in COVID-19 (dated by TCRdb to about 2020). For the wider study: Collaborator samples came from the United States, Italy and Spain and covered acute and convalescent phases of COVID-19. The prospective study material was composed of cDNA or gDNA derived from T cells, B-cell-depleted T cells, or PBMCs. The dataset comprised deeply sampled blood TCRbeta repertoires from subjects exposed to, actively infected with, or recovered from COVID-19. A freely available public database, intended as a resource for researchers studying the immune response to SARS-CoV-2, is where the repertoires were released. Samples came from the ongoing ImmuneRACE study (first 160 participants) plus 1,254 subjects from 6 global collaborators. A de-identified subject ID, COVID-19 status, age in years and sex were almost always included in the sample metadata. HLA class I and class II types, where available, came from metadata supplied by the sample provider rather than from assay-based typing. What the work shows at the level of the full study, not this receptor alone: The quantity of clinical and demographic metadata differed by source and by participant and was supplied without curation.

CDR3 length: 16 amino acids, cysteine to phenylalanine. The CDR3 DNA has 48 bases and is translated from base 1. The junction carries 18 bases between V and J, which are trimmed by 3 bases and 5 bases respectively. Via the germline V gene, CDR1 is LGHNA and CDR2 YSLEER. Remarks on this clone: There is no known antigen for this receptor. Qualities for individual bases were not recorded, and no much larger clone is one base off.

TCRbeta CDR3 regions were amplified from genomic DNA by means of the immunoSEQ Assay, a bias-controlled multiplex PCR. The study's own analysis went as follows. Nucleated cell counts per sample were estimated from amplification of reference gene primers within the assay. To quantify the absolute abundance of each unique TCRbeta CDR3 rearrangement, sequence reads were collapsed and filtered. For each sample, productive Simpson clonality was calculated by taking the square root of Simpson's diversity index across productive rearrangements. The table was pulled from immuneACCESS by TCRdb, which kept in-frame rearrangements only. Such tables lose some clones; where checked, under half of the loss comes from unresolved V genes, and the rest has no known cause. D and trimming were read from the DNA, whereas the V and J calls and clone size are those reported in that table. The table for this sample lists 25,000 to 30,000 clones; approximately 71% of them were counted only once. 17% of the sample is in the top ten clones.

Each collaborating institution followed its own protocols to collect whole blood in K2EDTA tubes. Collaborator samples were shipped for TCRbeta analysis as frozen whole blood, isolated PBMCs, or DNA extracted from either sample type. The V gene is TRBV4-3 and the J gene is TRBJ2-3, with TRBD1 tentatively as D gene (6 bases match). The sequencing sample was made of peripheral blood. The receptor comes from a human donor in a cohort sampled during active COVID-19. The DNA sequence reads TGCGCCAGCAGCCAGGAGAGGCTGGGGGCAAAAGATACGCAGTATTTT. It translates as CASSQERLGAKDTQYF.